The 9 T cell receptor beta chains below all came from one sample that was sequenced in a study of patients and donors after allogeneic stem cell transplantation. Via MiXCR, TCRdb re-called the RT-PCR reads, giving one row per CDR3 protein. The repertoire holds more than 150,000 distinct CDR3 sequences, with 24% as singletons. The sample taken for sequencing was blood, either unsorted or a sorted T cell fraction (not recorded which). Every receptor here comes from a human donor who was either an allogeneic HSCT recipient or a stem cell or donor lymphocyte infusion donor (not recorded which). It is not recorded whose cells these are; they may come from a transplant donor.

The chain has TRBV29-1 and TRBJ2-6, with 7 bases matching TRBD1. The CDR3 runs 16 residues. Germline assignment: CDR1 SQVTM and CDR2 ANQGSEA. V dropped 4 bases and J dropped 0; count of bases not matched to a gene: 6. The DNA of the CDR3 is TGCAGCGTTGGGGACAGCTTCGGCTCTGGGGCCAACGTCCTGACTTTC. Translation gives CSVGDSFGSGANVLTF.

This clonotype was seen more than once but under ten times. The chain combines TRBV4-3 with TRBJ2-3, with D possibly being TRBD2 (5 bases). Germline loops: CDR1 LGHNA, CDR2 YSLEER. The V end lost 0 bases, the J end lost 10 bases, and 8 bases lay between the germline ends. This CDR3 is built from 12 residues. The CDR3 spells CASSQDARAQYF. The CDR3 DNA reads TGCGCCAGCAGCCAAGATGCGCGGGCGCAGTATTTT.

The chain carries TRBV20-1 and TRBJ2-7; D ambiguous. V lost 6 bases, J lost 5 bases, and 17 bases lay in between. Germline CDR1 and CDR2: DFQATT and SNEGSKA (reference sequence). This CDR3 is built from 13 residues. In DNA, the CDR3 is TGCAGTGCCCTCATGACATGGAACCACGAGCAGTACTTC. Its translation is CSALMTWNHEQYF.

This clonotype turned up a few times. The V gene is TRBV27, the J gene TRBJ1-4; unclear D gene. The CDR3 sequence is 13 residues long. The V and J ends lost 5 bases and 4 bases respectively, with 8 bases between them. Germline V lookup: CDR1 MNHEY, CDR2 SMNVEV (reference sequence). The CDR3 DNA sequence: TGTGCCAGCAGTCGGGGTCATAATGAAAAACTGTTTTTT. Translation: CASSRGHNEKLFF. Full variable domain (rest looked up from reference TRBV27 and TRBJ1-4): EAQVTQNPRYLITVTGKKLTVTCSQNMNHEYMSWYRQDPGLGLRQIYYSMNVEVTDKGDVPEGYKVSRKEKRNFPLILESPSPNQTSLYFCASSRGHNEKLFFGSGTQLSVL.

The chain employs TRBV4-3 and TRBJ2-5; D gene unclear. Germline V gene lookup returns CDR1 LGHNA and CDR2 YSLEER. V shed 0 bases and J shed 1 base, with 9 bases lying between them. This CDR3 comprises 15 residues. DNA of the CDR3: TGCGCCAGCAGCCAAGAGAGGCATCCCCAAGAGACCCAGTACTTC. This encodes CASSQERHPQETQYF.

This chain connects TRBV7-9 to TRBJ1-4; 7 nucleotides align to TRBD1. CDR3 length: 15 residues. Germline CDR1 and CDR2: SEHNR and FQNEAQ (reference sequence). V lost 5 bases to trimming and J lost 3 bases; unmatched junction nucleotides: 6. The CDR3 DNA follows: TGTGCCAGCAGCCCCCGGGACAGCTCTAATGAAAAACTGTTTTTT. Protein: CASSPRDSSNEKLFF.

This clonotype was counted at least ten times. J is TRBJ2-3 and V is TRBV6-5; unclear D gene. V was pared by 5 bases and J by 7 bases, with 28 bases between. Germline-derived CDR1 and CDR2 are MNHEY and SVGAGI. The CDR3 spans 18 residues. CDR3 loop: CASSASRRAIGRFNTQYF. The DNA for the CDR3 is TGTGCCAGCAGTGCTTCTCGCCGGGCCATCGGACGCTTCAATACGCAGTATTTT.

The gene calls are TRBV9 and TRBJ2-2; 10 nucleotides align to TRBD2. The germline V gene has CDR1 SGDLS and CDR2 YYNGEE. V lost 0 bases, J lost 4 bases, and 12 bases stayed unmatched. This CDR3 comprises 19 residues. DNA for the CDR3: TGTGCCAGCAGCGTAGCTCCAGCGGGGGGGCCCATAAGCACCGGGGAGCTGTTTTTT. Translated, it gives CASSVAPAGGPISTGELFF.

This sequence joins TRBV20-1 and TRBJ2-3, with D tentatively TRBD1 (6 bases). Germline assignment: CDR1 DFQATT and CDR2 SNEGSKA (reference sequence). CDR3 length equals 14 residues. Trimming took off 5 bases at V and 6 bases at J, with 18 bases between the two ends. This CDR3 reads CSAVGALASDTQYF. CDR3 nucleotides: TGCAGTGCTGTGGGGGCTCTAGCTTCCGATACGCAGTATTTT.